The clone carrying this T cell receptor beta chain was detected once. Its antigen is unidentified. Trimming at V came to 7 bases and at J to 2 bases, leaving 9 bases not matched to a gene. This CDR3 spans 16 amino acids. Germline V CDR1 and CDR2: SGHDT, YYEEEE. This specimen comes from a study of a mutant IDH1 vaccine in newly diagnosed glioma. Clones were sequenced by immunoSEQ multiplex PCR, and TCRdb holds only the in-frame ones, with some missing. The sample shows 53,000 or so clones, around 80% of them seen only once. Specified time point: week 5, during vaccination. With topical imiquimod, each dose of the vaccine consisted of 300 ug of mutant IDH1 20-mer peptide.

The receptor was isolated from a man over 45 with glioma. Sequencing was performed on PBMCs, taken from a glioma patient whose treatment included an IDH1 peptide vaccine. The gene calls are TRBV5-6 and TRBJ2-6; TRBD1 matches 7 bases. The CDR3 DNA is TGTGCCAGCGCCAGACAGGGAAGCCCTGGGGCCAACGTCCTGACTTTC. Protein: CASARQGSPGANVLTF.